This TCR beta chain appears in the sequencing data of a study of CD8 T cells in ankylosing spondylitis. Whole-study findings and limits: About 8 highly homologous variants made up a TCR beta motif, and this motif appeared characteristic of ankylosing spondylitis blood. Reportedly, significant enrichment of disease-linked clones occurred in matched ankylosing spondylitis synovial fluid. Disease-linked clones were found to be CD8+ and relatively rare in peripheral blood.

The V end lost 3 bases, the J end lost 3 bases, and 12 bases lay between the germline ends. The V gene's germline CDR1 is MNHEY and CDR2 SVGAGI. The CDR3 covers 15 residues. The sample holds many counts of this clonotype. Its antigen is not identified. Libraries of TCR beta came from quantitative 5'-RACE with molecular barcodes. TCRdb itself ran the 5' RACE reads through MiXCR, one entry per CDR3 protein. The sample has roughly 130,000 distinct CDR3 sequences, 6% to 8.5% seen once. What was sequenced was blood, either unsorted or a sorted T cell fraction (not recorded which). This receptor was taken from a male donor with ankylosing spondylitis or in good health (not recorded which). The rearrangement joins TRBV6-5 to TRBJ2-1, with D unclear. CDR3 in amino acids: CASSYGRQYYNEQFF. The CDR3 coding sequence is TGTGCCAGCAGTTATGGCAGGCAGTACTACAATGAGCAGTTCTTC.